Following are 28 T cell receptor beta chains from one sample sequenced in a study of CD8 T cells in Susac syndrome. Reverse transcription of roughly 0.45 to 1 ug RNA was performed with random hexamers. One entry per CDR3 protein, called by TCRdb with MiXCR from the immunoSEQ multiplex PCR reads. The table includes 150,000 to 200,000 distinct CDR3 sequences, 85% to 95% detected once. What was sequenced was CD8+ T cells from PBMCs. The receptors were gathered from a human donor with Susac syndrome.

The chain carries TRBV15 and TRBJ2-5, with TRBD2 matching 7 bases. Germline CDR1 and CDR2: LNHNV and YYDKDF (reference sequence). This CDR3 has 16 residues. V shed 3 bases, J shed 5 bases, and the junction held 12 bases outside the gene matches. CDR3 protein: CATSSILAGGKETQYF. DNA for the CDR3: TGTGCCACCAGCAGCATACTAGCCGGGGGGAAGGAGACCCAGTACTTC.

The V and J genes are TRBV30 and TRBJ1-1, with TRBD1 as a possible D gene (6 bases). This CDR3 region has 18 residues. V was pared by 0 bases and J by 2 bases, with 22 bases between. The germline gives CDR1 GTSNPN, CDR2 SVGIG (reference sequence). In nucleotides, the CDR3 is TGTGCCTGGAGTGTACCCCCCAGGGGCCCGGAACACAACACTGAAGCTTTCTTT. Its translation: CAWSVPPRGPEHNTEAFF.

This chain uses TRBV4-1 with TRBJ2-1; a weak D match, TRBD2 (7 bases). Trimming took 0 bases from V and 4 from J, leaving 16 bases between them. Per germline, CDR1 MGHRA and CDR2 YSYEKL. This CDR3 has 17 residues. Here the CDR3 DNA reads TGCGCCAGCAGCCAAGAGAAGGCGGGGGCGAATTACAATGAGCAGTTCTTC. This translates into CASSQEKAGANYNEQFF.

J is TRBJ1-1 and V is TRBV9; 9 nucleotides align to TRBD1. The V segment lost 6 bases and the J segment 10 bases; nucleotides outside the gene matches: 4. The length of the CDR3 is 11 residues. Per the germline V gene, CDR1 is SGDLS and CDR2 is YYNGEE. The CDR3 sequence is CASNRDRVAFF. The DNA for the CDR3 is TGTGCCAGCAACCGGGACAGGGTAGCTTTCTTT.

In DNA form, the CDR3 reads TGCAGCGTTGAAGTCCCAGGGGCAGGGGCCAACGTCCTGACTTTC. Encoded protein: CSVEVPGAGANVLTF. This chain links TRBV29-1 with TRBJ2-6; possibly TRBD1 for D (6 bases). This CDR3 region has 15 residues. Germline V lookup: CDR1 SQVTM, CDR2 ANQGSEA. The V and J ends lost 1 base and 4 bases respectively, with 11 bases between them.

The chain carries TRBV20-1 and TRBJ2-1, with D hard to call. V gave up 7 bases and J gave up 0 bases, with 7 bases separating them. The CDR3 spans 12 residues. From germline, CDR1 is DFQATT and CDR2 SNEGSKA (reference sequence). CDR3 in DNA: TGCAGTGGTGACTCCTCCTACAATGAGCAGTTCTTC. As protein: CSGDSSYNEQFF.

V gene TRBV3-1 combines with J gene TRBJ2-7; the match to TRBD1 covers 10 bases. Trimming at V came to 5 bases and at J to 0 bases, leaving 7 bases not matched to a gene. CDR1 and CDR2 from the germline V gene are LGHDT and YNNKEL (reference sequence). There are 16 residues in the CDR3. CDR3 loop: CASSSRRTGGSYEQYF. The CDR3 DNA reads TGTGCCAGCAGCTCCCGACGGACAGGGGGCTCCTACGAGCAGTACTTC.

This clonotype was detected only once. The chain uses TRBV27 and TRBJ1-1; 8 positions match TRBD1. Germline CDR1 and CDR2: MNHEY and SMNVEV (reference sequence). The V gene end was trimmed by 6 bases and the J gene end by 5 bases; junction bases not matched to a gene: 5. This CDR3 region has 13 residues. In DNA, the CDR3 is TGTGCCAGCAGGACCACAGGGGGTACTGAAGCTTTCTTT. This translates into CASRTTGGTEAFF.

CDR3 region: CASSFYRTEAFF. In DNA, the CDR3 is TGTGCCAGCAGCTTCTACCGGACTGAAGCTTTCTTT. The chain links TRBV14 to TRBJ1-1; D unresolved. Looked up from germline, CDR1 is SGHDN and CDR2 is FVKESK. Deletions cut 5 bases from V and 5 bases from J, with 9 bases between. The CDR3 runs 12 residues.

The genes are TRBV4-1 and TRBJ2-1; a possible D gene is TRBD1 (6 bases). V dropped 5 bases and J dropped 4 bases, with 15 bases sitting between them. CDR3 length equals 15 residues. Germline V gene sequence: CDR1 MGHRA, CDR2 YSYEKL. This CDR3 reads CASSSLGGLYNEQFF. CDR3 bases: TGCGCCAGCAGCTCCCTAGGGGGTCTGTACAATGAGCAGTTCTTC.

The chain combines TRBV18 with TRBJ1-5; 7 bases agree with TRBD1. Germline CDR1 is KGHSH and CDR2 is LQKENI. The J segment lost 2 bases and the V segment lost 6 bases, leaving 7 bases of the junction unmatched. This CDR3 region has 15 residues. The CDR3 protein is CASSPTGLGNQPQHF. CDR3 in DNA: TGTGCCAGCTCCCCGACAGGGTTGGGCAATCAGCCCCAGCATTTT.

The V and J genes are TRBV7-2 and TRBJ2-1, with D possibly matching TRBD2 (6 bases). Germline values: CDR1 SGHTA, CDR2 FQGNSA. The CDR3 sequence is 14 residues long. Trimming left V 2 bases short and J 7 bases short, with 12 bases between. The CDR3 spells CASSLLASSNEQFF. The CDR3 DNA follows: TGTGCCAGCAGCTTACTAGCGTCATCGAATGAGCAGTTCTTC.

The chain has TRBV28 and TRBJ2-1; TRBD2 might be the D (5 bases). CDR1 and CDR2 (germline): MDHEN, SYDVKM. CDR3 size: 13 residues. The V end was cut by 5 bases, the J end by 10 bases, with 15 bases between. CDR3 loop: CASSARLLAEQFF. The CDR3 DNA reads as TGTGCCAGCAGTGCTCGTCTTCTAGCCGAGCAGTTCTTC.

A remark on this clonotype: At one end the junction does not follow the germline gene, possibly because of a read error. V gene TRBV6-4 combines with J gene TRBJ2-1, with 7 nucleotides matching TRBD2. This CDR3 spans 12 amino acids. CDR1 is MRHNA and CDR2 is SNTAGT in the germline V gene. Here the CDR3 DNA reads TGCCCTCTGGGGGGGAGAGGAAATGAGCAGTTCTTC. It codes for CPLGGRGNEQFF.

The CDR3 here is CASSRGQVIYGYTF. The CDR3 nucleotides are TGTGCCAGCAGCCGCGGACAGGTGATATATGGCTACACCTTC. This chain joins TRBV3-1 and TRBJ1-2; 7 bases line up with TRBD1. This CDR3 comprises 14 residues. V trimming: 4 bases; J trimming: 5 bases; junction bases outside the gene matches: 7. Germline assignment: CDR1 LGHDT and CDR2 YNNKEL (reference sequence).

The chain combines TRBV14 with TRBJ2-7, with D hard to call. V lost 4 bases to trimming and J lost 3 bases, with 16 bases between them. This CDR3 has 15 residues. CDR1 and CDR2 from the germline V gene are SGHDN and FVKESK. DNA of the CDR3: TGTGCCAGCAGCCTCGGGCTTACCGGATTCTACGAGCAGTACTTC. Translated, it gives CASSLGLTGFYEQYF.

V gene TRBV28 combines with J gene TRBJ2-1, with a weak D call TRBD2 (7 bases). This CDR3 has 15 amino acids. The V gene lost 1 base and the J gene lost 5 bases, with 12 bases spanning the gap. Germline V gene data show CDR1 as MDHEN and CDR2 as SYDVKM. The CDR3 DNA is TGTGCCAGCAGTTTATTGGGGGGGACAAACAATGAGCAGTTCTTC. Translation: CASSLLGGTNNEQFF.

The genes are TRBV25-1 and TRBJ2-5; perhaps TRBD2 as D (6 bases). Germline V lookup: CDR1 MGHDK, CDR2 SYGVNS. Trimming cost V 5 bases and J 5 bases, with 18 bases left between them. CDR3 length: 15 residues. The CDR3: CASSNFRGGIETQYF. CDR3 in DNA: TGTGCCAGCAGTAATTTCCGGGGAGGAATTGAGACCCAGTACTTC.

This clonotype was observed a single time. The chain has TRBV30 and TRBJ1-1; unclear D gene. V gave up 4 bases and J gave up 1 base, with 10 bases separating them. This CDR3 spans 13 amino acids. Germline V gene lookup returns CDR1 GTSNPN and CDR2 SVGIG (reference sequence). The CDR3 DNA reads as TGTGCCTGGAACGCTATTCGGAACACTGAAGCTTTCTTT. Translation: CAWNAIRNTEAFF.

The chain recombines TRBV25-1 with TRBJ2-1; D not resolved. Germline lookup yields CDR1 MGHDK and CDR2 SYGVNS. V was trimmed by 0 bases and J by 8 bases, leaving 5 bases between them. This CDR3 is 12 amino acids long. CDR3 DNA sequence: TGTGCCAGCAGTGAATATCTAGATGAGCAGTTCTTC. Protein: CASSEYLDEQFF.

V usage is TRBV9 and J usage is TRBJ1-5; unclear D gene. CDR3 length: 13 amino acids. The germline V gene encodes CDR1 SGDLS and CDR2 YYNGEE. Trimming removed 0 bases from V and 1 base from J, with 2 bases in between. CDR3 DNA sequence: TGTGCCAGCAGCGTAGGGAGCAATCAGCCCCAGCATTTT. Translated, it gives CASSVGSNQPQHF.

The V call is TRBV7-9, the J call TRBJ2-1; D unclear. The V end lost 5 bases, the J end lost 4 bases, and 12 bases lay between the germline ends. Germline CDR1 and CDR2: SEHNR and FQNEAQ (reference sequence). The CDR3 length is 14 residues. The CDR3 DNA is TGTGCCAGCAGCACCGTAGAAGGGTACAATGAGCAGTTCTTC. Its protein is CASSTVEGYNEQFF.

This clonotype was counted between two and nine times. The CDR3 is CASSRTGDTQYF. In nucleotides, the CDR3 is TGTGCCAGCAGTCGGACCGGAGATACGCAGTATTTT. V and J are TRBV7-8 and TRBJ2-3, with unresolved D. Germline V gene data show CDR1 as SGHVS and CDR2 as FQNEAQ. The CDR3 sequence is 12 residues long. V was trimmed by 6 bases and J by 5 bases, leaving 9 bases between them.

V usage is TRBV7-9 and J usage is TRBJ2-1, with TRBD2 matching over 10 bases. Germline V gene data show CDR1 as SEHNR and CDR2 as FQNEAQ (reference sequence). With V trimmed by 10 bases and J by 6 bases, 9 bases remained unmatched. The CDR3 totals 14 residues. Here the CDR3 DNA reads TGTGCCACCCCGTGGCCTAGCGGGAGCAATGAGCAGTTCTTC. Its protein is CATPWPSGSNEQFF.

The V call is TRBV28, the J call TRBJ1-1, with D possibly being TRBD1 (6 bases). Looked up from germline, CDR1 is MDHEN and CDR2 is SYDVKM. V lost 4 bases and J 1 base, leaving 13 bases between the germline ends. This CDR3 is 15 amino acids long. In DNA form, the CDR3 reads TGTGCCAGCAGTTCCCAGGGGACCGAGAACACTGAAGCTTTCTTT. Translated: CASSSQGTENTEAFF.

This chain's CDR3 is CSATGSQETQYF. Here the CDR3 DNA reads TGCAGTGCGACCGGGAGCCAAGAGACCCAGTACTTC. The chain links TRBV20-1 to TRBJ2-5; D is perhaps TRBD2 (6 bases). The germline V gene has CDR1 DFQATT and CDR2 SNEGSKA (reference sequence). The germline V and J ends were trimmed by 6 bases and 1 base, with 9 bases remaining between them. The CDR3 sequence is 12 residues long.

The J gene is TRBJ1-1, the V gene TRBV7-9, with 7 positions matching TRBD1. The germline CDR1 and CDR2 sequences are SEHNR and FQNEAQ (reference sequence). Trimming took 5 bases from V and 6 from J; bases not matched to a gene: 15. The CDR3 consists of 16 residues. Here the CDR3 reads CASSAKARQGWAEAFF. In nucleotides, the CDR3 is TGTGCCAGCAGCGCTAAAGCAAGACAGGGATGGGCTGAAGCTTTCTTT.

The rearrangement joins TRBV20-1 to TRBJ2-7, with 7 bases lining up with TRBD2. This CDR3 comprises 15 residues. The V gene's germline CDR1 is DFQATT and CDR2 SNEGSKA (reference sequence). Unmatched junction bases numbered 6, after V lost 0 bases and J lost 1 base. The CDR3 nucleotides read TGCAGTGCTAGAGAGCCAGCGGGGTTTTCCTACGAGCAGTACTTC. Its protein is CSAREPAGFSYEQYF.